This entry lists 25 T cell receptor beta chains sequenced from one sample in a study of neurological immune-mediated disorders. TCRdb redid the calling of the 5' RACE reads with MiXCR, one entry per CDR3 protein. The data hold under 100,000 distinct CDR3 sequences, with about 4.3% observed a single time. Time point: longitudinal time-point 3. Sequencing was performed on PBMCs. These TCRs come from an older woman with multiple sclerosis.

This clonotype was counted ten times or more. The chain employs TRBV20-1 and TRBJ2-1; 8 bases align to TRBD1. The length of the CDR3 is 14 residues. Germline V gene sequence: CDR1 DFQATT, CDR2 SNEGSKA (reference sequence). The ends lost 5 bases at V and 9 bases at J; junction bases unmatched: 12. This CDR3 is CSASDRARVGEQFF. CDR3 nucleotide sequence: TGCAGTGCTTCGGACAGGGCCAGGGTGGGTGAGCAGTTCTTC.

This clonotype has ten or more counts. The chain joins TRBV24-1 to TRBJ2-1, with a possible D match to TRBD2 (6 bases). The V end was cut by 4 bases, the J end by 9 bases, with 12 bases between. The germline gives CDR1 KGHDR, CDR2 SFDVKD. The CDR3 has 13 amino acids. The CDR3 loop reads CATSEPAGSEQFF. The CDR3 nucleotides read TGTGCCACCAGTGAACCCGCGGGGAGTGAGCAGTTCTTC.

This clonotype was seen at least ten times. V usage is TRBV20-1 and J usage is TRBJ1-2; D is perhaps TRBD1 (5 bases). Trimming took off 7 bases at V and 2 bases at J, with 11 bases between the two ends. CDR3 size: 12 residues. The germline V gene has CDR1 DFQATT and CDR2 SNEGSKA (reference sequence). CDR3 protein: CSGEEGNYGYTF. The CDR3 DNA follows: TGCAGTGGTGAGGAGGGGAACTATGGCTACACCTTC.

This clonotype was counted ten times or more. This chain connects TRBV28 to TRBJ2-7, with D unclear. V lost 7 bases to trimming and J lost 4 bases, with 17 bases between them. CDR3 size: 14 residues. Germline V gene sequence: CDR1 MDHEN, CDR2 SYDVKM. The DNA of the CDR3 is TGTGCCAGCATTAAGGACCTGAACGTTTACGAGCAGTACTTC. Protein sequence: CASIKDLNVYEQYF.

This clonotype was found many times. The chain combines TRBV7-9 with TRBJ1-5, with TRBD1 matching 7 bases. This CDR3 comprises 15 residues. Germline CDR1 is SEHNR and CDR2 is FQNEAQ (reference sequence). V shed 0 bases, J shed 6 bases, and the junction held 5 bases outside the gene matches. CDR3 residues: CASSLAGQGGQPQHF. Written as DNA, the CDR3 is TGTGCCAGCAGCTTAGCTGGCCAGGGGGGTCAGCCCCAGCATTTT.

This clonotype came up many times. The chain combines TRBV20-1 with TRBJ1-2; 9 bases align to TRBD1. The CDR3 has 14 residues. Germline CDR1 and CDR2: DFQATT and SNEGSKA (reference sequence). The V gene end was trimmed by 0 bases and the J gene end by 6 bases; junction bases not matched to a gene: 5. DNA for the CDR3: TGCAGTGCTAGAGAGGGGGACAGGGACCATGGCTACACCTTC. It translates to CSAREGDRDHGYTF.

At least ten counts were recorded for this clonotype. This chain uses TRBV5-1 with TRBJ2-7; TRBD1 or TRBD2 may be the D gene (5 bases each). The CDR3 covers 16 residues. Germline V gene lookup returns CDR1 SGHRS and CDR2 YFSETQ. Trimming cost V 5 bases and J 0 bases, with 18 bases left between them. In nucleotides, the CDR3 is TGCGCCAGCAGTCCTCAGGGAGCCCCAAACTCCTACGAGCAGTACTTC. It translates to CASSPQGAPNSYEQYF.

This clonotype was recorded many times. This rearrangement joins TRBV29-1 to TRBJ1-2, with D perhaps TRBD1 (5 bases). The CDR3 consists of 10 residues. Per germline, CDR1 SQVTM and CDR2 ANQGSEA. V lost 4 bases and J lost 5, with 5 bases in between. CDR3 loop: CSVGGYGYTF. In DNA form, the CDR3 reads TGCAGCGTTGGGGGGTATGGCTACACCTTC.

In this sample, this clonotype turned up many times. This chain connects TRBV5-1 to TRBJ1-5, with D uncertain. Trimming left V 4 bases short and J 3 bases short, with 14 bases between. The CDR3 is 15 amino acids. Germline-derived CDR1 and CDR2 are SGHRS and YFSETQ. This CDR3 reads CASSKGGNDNQPQHF. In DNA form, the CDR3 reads TGCGCCAGCAGCAAAGGCGGCAATGACAATCAGCCCCAGCATTTT. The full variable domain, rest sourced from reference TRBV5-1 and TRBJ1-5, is KAGVTQTPRYLIKTRGQQVTLSCSPISGHRSVSWYQQTPGQGLQFLFEYFSETQRNKGNFPGRFSGRQFSNSRSEMNVSTLELGDSALYLCASSKGGNDNQPQHFGDGTRLSIL.

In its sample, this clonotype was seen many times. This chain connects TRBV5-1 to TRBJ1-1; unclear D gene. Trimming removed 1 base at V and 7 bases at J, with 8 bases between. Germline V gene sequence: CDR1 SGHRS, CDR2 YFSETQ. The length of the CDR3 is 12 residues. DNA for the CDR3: TGCGCCAGCAGCTTGCCAGGTTATGAAGCTTTCTTT. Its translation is CASSLPGYEAFF.

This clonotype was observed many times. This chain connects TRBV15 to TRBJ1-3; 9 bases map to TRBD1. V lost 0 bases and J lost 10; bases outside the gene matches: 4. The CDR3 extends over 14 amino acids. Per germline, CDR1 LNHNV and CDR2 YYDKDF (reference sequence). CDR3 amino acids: CATSRDGTGRTIYF. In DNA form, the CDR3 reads TGTGCCACCAGCAGAGATGGGACAGGGAGGACCATATATTTT.

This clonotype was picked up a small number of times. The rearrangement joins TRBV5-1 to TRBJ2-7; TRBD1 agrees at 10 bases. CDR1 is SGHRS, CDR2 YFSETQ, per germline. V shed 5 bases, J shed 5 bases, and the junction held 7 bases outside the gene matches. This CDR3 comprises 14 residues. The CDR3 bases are TGCGCCAGCAGGGCCGGGACAGGGGCCGACGAGCAGTACTTC. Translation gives CASRAGTGADEQYF.

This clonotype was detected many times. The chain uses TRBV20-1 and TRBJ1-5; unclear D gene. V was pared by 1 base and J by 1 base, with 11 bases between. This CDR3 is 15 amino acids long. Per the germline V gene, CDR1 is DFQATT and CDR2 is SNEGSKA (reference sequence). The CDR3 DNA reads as TGCAGTGCTAGAGTGGCGATTGACAGCAATCAGCCCCAGCATTTT. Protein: CSARVAIDSNQPQHF.

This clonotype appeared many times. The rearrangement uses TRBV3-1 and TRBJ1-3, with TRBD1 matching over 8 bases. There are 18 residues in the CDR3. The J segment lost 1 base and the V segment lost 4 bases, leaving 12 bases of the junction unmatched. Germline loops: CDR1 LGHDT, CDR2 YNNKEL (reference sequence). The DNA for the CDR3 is TGTGCCAGCAGCCCCTATGGGGCAGGGGGCCGTTCTGGAAACACCATATATTTT. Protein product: CASSPYGAGGRSGNTIYF.

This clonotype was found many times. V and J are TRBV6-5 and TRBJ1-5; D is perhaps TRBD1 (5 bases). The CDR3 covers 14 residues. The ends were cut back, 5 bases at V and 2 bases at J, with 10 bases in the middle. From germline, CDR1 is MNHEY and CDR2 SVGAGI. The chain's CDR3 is CASSRRGGNQPQHF. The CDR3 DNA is TGTGCCAGCAGTCGGCGGGGGGGCAATCAGCCCCAGCATTTT.

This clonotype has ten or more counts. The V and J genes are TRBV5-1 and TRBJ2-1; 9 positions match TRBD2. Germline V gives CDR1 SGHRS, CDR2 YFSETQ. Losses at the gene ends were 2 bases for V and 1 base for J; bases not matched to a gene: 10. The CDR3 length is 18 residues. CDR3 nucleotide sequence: TGCGCCAGCAGCTTACTGGGCGGGGGGGCCGTGTCCTACAATGAGCAGTTCTTC. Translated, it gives CASSLLGGGAVSYNEQFF.

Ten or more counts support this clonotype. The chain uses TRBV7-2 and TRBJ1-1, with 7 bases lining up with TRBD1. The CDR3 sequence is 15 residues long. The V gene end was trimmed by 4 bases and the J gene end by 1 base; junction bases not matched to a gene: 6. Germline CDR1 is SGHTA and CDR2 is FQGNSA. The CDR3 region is CASSYRDSQNTEAFF. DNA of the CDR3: TGTGCCAGCAGCTACCGGGACAGTCAGAACACTGAAGCTTTCTTT.

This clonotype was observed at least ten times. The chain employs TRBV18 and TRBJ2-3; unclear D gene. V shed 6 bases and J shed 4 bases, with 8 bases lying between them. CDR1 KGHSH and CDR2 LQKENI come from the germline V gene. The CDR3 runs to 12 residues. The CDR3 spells CASSERADTQYF. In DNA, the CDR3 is TGTGCCAGCTCGGAGAGAGCAGATACGCAGTATTTT.

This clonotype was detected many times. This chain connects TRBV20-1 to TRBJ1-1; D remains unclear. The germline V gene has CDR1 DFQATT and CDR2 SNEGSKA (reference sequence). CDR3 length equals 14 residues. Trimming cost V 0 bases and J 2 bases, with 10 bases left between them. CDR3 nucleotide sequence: TGCAGTGCTAGAGATTCCCCAGGTAACACTGAAGCTTTCTTT. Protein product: CSARDSPGNTEAFF.

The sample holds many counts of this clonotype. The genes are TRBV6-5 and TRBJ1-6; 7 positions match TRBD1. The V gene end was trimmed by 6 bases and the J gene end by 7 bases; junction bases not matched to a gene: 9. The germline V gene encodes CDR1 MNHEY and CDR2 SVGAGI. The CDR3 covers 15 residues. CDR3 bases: TGTGCCAGCAGCCCGCTCAGGGGGGGAAATTCACCCCTCCACTTT. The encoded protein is CASSPLRGGNSPLHF.

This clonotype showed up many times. CDR3 in amino acids: CSASDLGLATDTQYF. Here the CDR3 DNA reads TGCAGTGCTAGTGATTTGGGACTAGCTACAGATACGCAGTATTTT. The rearrangement links TRBV20-1 to TRBJ2-3; the match to TRBD2 covers 9 bases. V lost 3 bases and J lost 3; bases outside the gene matches: 7. Germline CDR1 is DFQATT and CDR2 is SNEGSKA (reference sequence). The CDR3 length is 15 residues.

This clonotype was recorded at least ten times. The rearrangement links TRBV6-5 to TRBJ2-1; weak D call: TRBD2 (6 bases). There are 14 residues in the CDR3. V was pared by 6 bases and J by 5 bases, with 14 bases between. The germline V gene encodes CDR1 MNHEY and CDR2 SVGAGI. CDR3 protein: CASRGGAPDNEQFF. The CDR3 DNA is TGTGCCAGCAGAGGCGGGGCGCCCGACAATGAGCAGTTCTTC.

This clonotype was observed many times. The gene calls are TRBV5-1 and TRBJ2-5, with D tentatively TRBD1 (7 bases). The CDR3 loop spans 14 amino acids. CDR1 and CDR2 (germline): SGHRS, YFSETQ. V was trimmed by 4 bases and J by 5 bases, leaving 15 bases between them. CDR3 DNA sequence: TGCGCCAGCAGCGCGGGACAGCTGAGGGAGACCCAGTACTTC. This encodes CASSAGQLRETQYF.

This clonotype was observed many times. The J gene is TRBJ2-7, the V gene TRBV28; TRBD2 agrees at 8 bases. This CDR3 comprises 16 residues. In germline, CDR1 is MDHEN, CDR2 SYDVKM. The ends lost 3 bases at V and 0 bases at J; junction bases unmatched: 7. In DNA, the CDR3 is TGTGCCAGCAGTTTTTTTAGCGGGGCCCGCTCCTACGAGCAGTACTTC. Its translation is CASSFFSGARSYEQYF.

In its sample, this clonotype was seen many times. DNA for the CDR3: TGCAGCGTTGAAGTCCGGGGGGCCGCCTACGAGCAGTACTTC. Amino acid sequence: CSVEVRGAAYEQYF. This sequence joins TRBV29-1 and TRBJ2-7, with a tentative D call TRBD2 (7 bases). Per germline, CDR1 SQVTM and CDR2 ANQGSEA. V lost 1 base and J 2 bases, leaving 12 bases between the germline ends. This CDR3 comprises 14 residues.